This passage covers 27 T cell receptor beta chains from one sample sequenced in a study of CD8 T cells in ankylosing spondylitis. TCRdb itself ran the 5' RACE reads through MiXCR, one entry per CDR3 protein. The sample has approximately 260,000 distinct CDR3 sequences; more than 15% are singletons. Sequenced sample: blood, either unsorted or a sorted T cell fraction (not recorded which). The source is a male donor with ankylosing spondylitis or in good health (not recorded which).

The table lists this clonotype with many counts. The genes are TRBV13 and TRBJ2-1, with D tentatively TRBD2 (6 bases). The CDR3 covers 13 residues. Germline V CDR1 and CDR2: PRHDT, FYEKMQ (reference sequence). Trimming took 3 bases from V and 6 from J, leaving 9 bases between them. CDR3 DNA: TGTGCCAGCAGCTTCGGGACTCCCAATGAGCAGTTCTTC. Protein product: CASSFGTPNEQFF.

In its sample, this clonotype was seen once. The chain combines TRBV9 with TRBJ2-7, with TRBD2 matching 7 bases. The CDR3 is 14 residues long. V was clipped by 4 bases and J by 6 bases; unmatched bases: 10. Germline V gene lookup returns CDR1 SGDLS and CDR2 YYNGEE. CDR3 loop: CASSPPGGGVEQYF. CDR3 sequence (DNA): TGTGCCAGCAGCCCTCCCGGGGGAGGGGTCGAGCAGTACTTC.

The gene calls are TRBV27 and TRBJ2-2, with D tentatively TRBD2 (6 bases). V lost 1 base to trimming and J lost 0 bases, with 15 bases between them. From germline, CDR1 is MNHEY and CDR2 SMNVEV (reference sequence). This CDR3 comprises 18 residues. CDR3 region: CASSLYLGLVTNTGELFF. Written as DNA, the CDR3 is TGTGCCAGCAGTTTATACCTGGGACTGGTGACGAACACCGGGGAGCTGTTTTTT.

The V call is TRBV6-5, the J call TRBJ2-2, with D possibly TRBD1 on 6 matching bases. The V and J ends lost 3 bases and 5 bases respectively, with 19 bases between them. The CDR3 is made up of 17 amino acids. Germline V gene lookup returns CDR1 MNHEY and CDR2 SVGAGI. The CDR3 DNA reads TGTGCCAGCAGTTATACAAGGACAGCCGAATGGACCGGGGAGCTGTTTTTT. Protein: CASSYTRTAEWTGELFF.

This sequence joins TRBV9 and TRBJ1-2, with D possibly being TRBD1 (6 bases). V lost 3 bases and J 1 base, leaving 19 bases between the germline ends. Germline V CDR1 and CDR2: SGDLS, YYNGEE. The CDR3 runs 17 residues. This CDR3 is CASSAGWRTEVNYGYTF. Written as DNA, the CDR3 is TGTGCCAGCAGCGCGGGGTGGAGGACAGAAGTTAACTATGGCTACACCTTC. The full variable domain, completed using reference TRBV9 and TRBJ1-2, is DSGVTQTPKHLITATGQRVTLRCSPRSGDLSVYWYQQSLDQGLQFLIQYYNGEERAKGNILERFSAQQFPDLHSELNLSSLELGDSALYFCASSAGWRTEVNYGYTFGSGTRLTVV.

This clonotype was seen more than once but under ten times. The V and J genes are TRBV18 and TRBJ2-3; 7 bases match TRBD1. J lost 4 bases, V lost 1 base, and 2 bases had no gene match. This CDR3 is 14 amino acids long. Germline V CDR1 and CDR2: KGHSH, LQKENI. CDR3 in DNA: TGTGCCAGCTCACCACAGGGGGCCTCAGATACGCAGTATTTT. This sequence encodes CASSPQGASDTQYF.

The CDR3 nucleotides are TGTGCCAGCAGAGCCGGGACAGGGGTCAACGAGCAGTACTTC. Its translation: CASRAGTGVNEQYF. The V call is TRBV27, the J call TRBJ2-7; 10 bases are shared with TRBD1. Germline V CDR1 and CDR2: MNHEY, SMNVEV (reference sequence). Trimming took 6 bases from V and 5 from J; bases not matched to a gene: 7. The CDR3 consists of 14 residues.

A few counts support this clonotype. V gene TRBV20-1 combines with J gene TRBJ2-7; the match to TRBD1 covers 9 bases. Germline CDR1 DFQATT, CDR2 SNEGSKA (reference sequence). This CDR3 contains 13 residues. J was trimmed by 4 bases and V by 6 bases; bases with no gene match: 7. CDR3 residues: CSATGTGTYEQYF. As DNA, the CDR3 is TGCAGTGCGACTGGGACAGGGACGTACGAGCAGTACTTC.

In this sample, this clonotype turned up many times. V is TRBV5-6 and J is TRBJ2-1; D gene unclear. V lost 2 bases, J lost 9 bases, and 15 bases lay in between. The CDR3 spans 14 residues. Germline lookup yields CDR1 SGHDT and CDR2 YYEEEE. Here the CDR3 DNA reads TGTGCCAGCAGCTTTTATGCCACGGTGGGTGAGCAGTTCTTC. Amino acid sequence: CASSFYATVGEQFF.

The J gene is TRBJ2-3, the V gene TRBV20-1, with 13 bases matching TRBD2. CDR3 length equals 17 residues. V shed 6 bases and J 5 bases; nucleotides not matched to a gene: 14. The V gene's germline CDR1 is DFQATT and CDR2 SNEGSKA (reference sequence). The chain's CDR3 is CSAGTSGNIIWGDTQYF. CDR3 in DNA: TGCAGTGCAGGGACTAGCGGGAATATAATCTGGGGAGATACGCAGTATTTT.

This clonotype was recorded a few times. The chain has TRBV4-1 and TRBJ1-5; D is undetermined. Between the trimmed V and J ends, which lost 0 bases and 5 bases, there was a span of 14 bases. Germline V CDR1 and CDR2: MGHRA, YSYEKL. This CDR3 region has 16 residues. As DNA, the CDR3 is TGCGCCAGCAGCCAAGATTGGACGCCCCTTGATCAGCCCCAGCATTTT. Protein product: CASSQDWTPLDQPQHF.

The CDR3 bases are TGTGCCAGCAGCTTGGTAGGGACGGCCCAAGAGACCCAGTACTTC. Translated: CASSLVGTAQETQYF. V and J are TRBV5-6 and TRBJ2-5; the D call may be TRBD1 or TRBD2 (5 bases each). The germline V gene has CDR1 SGHDT and CDR2 YYEEEE. V was clipped by 0 bases and J by 1 base, with 10 bases between them. This CDR3 has 15 residues.

This clonotype has only a few counts. The J gene is TRBJ2-1, the V gene TRBV20-1, with a tentative D call TRBD1 (6 bases). From germline, CDR1 is DFQATT and CDR2 SNEGSKA (reference sequence). The CDR3 has 15 residues. V was shortened by 0 bases and J by 5 bases, with 14 bases between the two germline ends. CDR3 sequence: CSARDLDSPHNEQFF. The CDR3 bases are TGCAGTGCTAGAGATCTGGACAGTCCCCACAATGAGCAGTTCTTC.

This clonotype has only one observation. A junction end diverges from the germline sequence, so it may reflect a read error. The chain joins TRBV7-7 to TRBJ2-1, with 7 bases identical to TRBD2. Germline values: CDR1 SSHAT, CDR2 FNYEAQ (reference sequence). This CDR3 comprises 18 residues. As DNA, the CDR3 is TGTGCTAGCAGCTTAGGGGAAGGTAGCGGGCTCGACTACAATGAGCAGTTCTTC. This translates into CASSLGEGSGLDYNEQFF.

The rearrangement uses TRBV12-3 or TRBV12-4 and TRBJ2-5; possibly TRBD1 for D (6 bases). Trimming shortened V by 6 bases and J by 3 bases, and 11 bases separated the two germline ends. The CDR3 runs to 13 residues. The CDR3 coding sequence is TGTGCCAGCAGCGACAGGTGGGAAGAGACCCAGTACTTC. It specifies CASSDRWEETQYF.

The table lists this clonotype with many counts. The chain combines TRBV5-6 with TRBJ2-7; perhaps TRBD1 as D (6 bases). The CDR3 loop spans 14 amino acids. Trimming took off 2 bases at V and 1 base at J, with 10 bases between the two ends. In germline, CDR1 is SGHDT, CDR2 YYEEEE. As DNA, the CDR3 is TGTGCCAGCAGCTTCAGGACAGCATCCTACGAGCAGTACTTC. This translates into CASSFRTASYEQYF.

V and J are TRBV27 and TRBJ2-7; a possible D gene is TRBD2 (5 bases). This CDR3 is 15 amino acids long. Germline V lookup: CDR1 MNHEY, CDR2 SMNVEV (reference sequence). V was shortened by 5 bases and J by 7 bases, with 21 bases between the two germline ends. DNA of the CDR3: TGTGCCAGCAGTGAAGCCCAGGAACATGCGGGTGAGCAGTACTTC. It is translated as CASSEAQEHAGEQYF.

This clonotype was seen only a few times. This sequence joins TRBV21-1 and TRBJ2-1; the table's D call, TRBD1, has no DNA check behind it. TRBV21-1 counts as a pseudogene. The CDR3 loop spans 12 amino acids. DNA of the CDR3: TGTGCCAGCAGCAAAAGCAACAGGGGACTCTTCTTC. This codes for CASSKSNRGLFF.

The rearrangement uses TRBV19 and TRBJ1-5; no definite D call. V was clipped by 5 bases and J by 2 bases, with 7 bases between them. CDR1 and CDR2 (germline): LNHDA, SQIVND (reference sequence). The CDR3 spans 13 residues. The CDR3 loop is CASSQAGNQPQHF. The CDR3 nucleotides read TGTGCCAGTAGTCAGGCCGGCAATCAGCCCCAGCATTTT.

This clonotype was seen once. The CDR3 is CASSYSRQVSYEQYF. CDR3 DNA: TGTGCCAGCAGCTATAGCCGACAGGTTTCCTACGAGCAGTACTTC. The chain employs TRBV7-8 and TRBJ2-7, with D perhaps TRBD1 (6 bases). The CDR3 covers 15 residues. Germline CDR1 is SGHVS and CDR2 is FQNEAQ. Deletions cut 4 bases from V and 1 base from J, with 14 bases between.

This clonotype has only a few counts. The V and J genes are TRBV20-1 and TRBJ2-7; 9 bases match TRBD2. The J segment lost 0 bases and the V segment lost 3 bases, leaving 3 bases of the junction unmatched. This CDR3 region has 14 residues. Germline V lookup: CDR1 DFQATT, CDR2 SNEGSKA (reference sequence). The CDR3 region is CSARRLADSYEQYF. CDR3 nucleotides: TGCAGTGCTAGGCGACTAGCGGACTCCTACGAGCAGTACTTC.

The rearrangement links TRBV7-9 to TRBJ2-7; 7 bases agree with TRBD1. CDR3 size: 12 residues. Unmatched junction bases numbered 2, after V lost 3 bases and J lost 6 bases. Germline CDR1 SEHNR, CDR2 FQNEAQ (reference sequence). The CDR3 spells CASSFRGPEQYF. CDR3 bases: TGTGCCAGCAGCTTTAGGGGGCCCGAGCAGTACTTC.

The chain employs TRBV5-1 and TRBJ2-1; D gene unclear. Germline CDR1 is SGHRS and CDR2 is YFSETQ. The CDR3 loop spans 12 amino acids. V was clipped by 0 bases and J by 7 bases, with 5 bases between them. CDR3 loop: CASSLESNEQFF. In DNA, the CDR3 is TGCGCCAGCAGCTTGGAATCTAATGAGCAGTTCTTC.

The rearrangement uses TRBV6-1 and TRBJ2-3; 9 positions match TRBD2. Germline CDR1 and CDR2: MNHNS and SASEGT. The CDR3 is 16 amino acids. The trim removed 3 bases at V and 1 base at J, leaving 5 bases unmatched. This CDR3 is CASSDTRTSGTDTQYF. For the CDR3, the DNA is TGTGCCAGCAGTGACACTCGGACTAGCGGCACAGATACGCAGTATTTT.

This chain joins TRBV3-2 and TRBJ2-5; the table assigns TRBD2, which was not confirmed against the DNA. TRBV3-2 is a recognized pseudogene. This CDR3 region has 17 residues. The CDR3 nucleotides are TGTGCCTCCTGCCTCGTGTTCACTAGCGGGGCCCAAGAGACCCAGTACTTC. It encodes CASCLVFTSGAQETQYF.

A few counts support this clonotype. This chain links TRBV5-6 with TRBJ2-5, with D tentatively TRBD2 (6 bases). This CDR3 comprises 14 residues. Between the trimmed V and J ends, which lost 2 bases and 5 bases, there was a span of 13 bases. The V gene's germline CDR1 is SGHDT and CDR2 YYEEEE. The CDR3 DNA follows: TGTGCCAGCAGCTTAACCCTAGGAGGGGAGACCCAGTACTTC. This codes for CASSLTLGGETQYF. The full variable domain, its missing parts supplied by reference TRBV5-6 and TRBJ2-5, is DAGVTQSPTHLIKTRGQQVTLRCSPKSGHDTVSWYQQALGQGPQFIFQYYEEEERQRGNFPDRFSGHQFPNYSSELNVNALLLGDSALYLCASSLTLGGETQYFGPGTRLLVL.

V usage is TRBV29-1 and J usage is TRBJ2-6, with D possibly being TRBD1 (6 bases). Trimming took 1 base from V and 0 from J, leaving 10 bases between them. The CDR3 length is 16 residues. Germline values: CDR1 SQVTM, CDR2 ANQGSEA. The CDR3, as DNA: TGCAGCGTTGAAGGGGACACCAACTCTGGGGCCAACGTCCTGACTTTC. The encoded protein is CSVEGDTNSGANVLTF.